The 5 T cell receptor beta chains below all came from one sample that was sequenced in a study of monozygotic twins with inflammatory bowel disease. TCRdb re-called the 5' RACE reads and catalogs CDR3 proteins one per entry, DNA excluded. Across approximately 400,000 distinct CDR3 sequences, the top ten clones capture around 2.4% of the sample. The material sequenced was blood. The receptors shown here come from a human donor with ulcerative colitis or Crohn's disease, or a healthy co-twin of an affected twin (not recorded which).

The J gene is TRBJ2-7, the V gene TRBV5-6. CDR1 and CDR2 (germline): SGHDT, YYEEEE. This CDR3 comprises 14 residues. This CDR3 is CASSFTAGVYEQYF. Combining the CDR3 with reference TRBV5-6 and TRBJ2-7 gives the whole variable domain DAGVTQSPTHLIKTRGQQVTLRCSPKSGHDTVSWYQQALGQGPQFIFQYYEEEERQRGNFPDRFSGHQFPNYSSELNVNALLLGDSALYLCASSFTAGVYEQYFGPGTRLTVT.

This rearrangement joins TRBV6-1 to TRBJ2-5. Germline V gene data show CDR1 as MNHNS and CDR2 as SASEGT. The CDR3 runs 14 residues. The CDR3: CASSLSAVQETQYF.

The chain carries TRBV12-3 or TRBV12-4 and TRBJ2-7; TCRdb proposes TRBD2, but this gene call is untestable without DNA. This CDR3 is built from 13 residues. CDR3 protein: CASSPPLAEEQYF.

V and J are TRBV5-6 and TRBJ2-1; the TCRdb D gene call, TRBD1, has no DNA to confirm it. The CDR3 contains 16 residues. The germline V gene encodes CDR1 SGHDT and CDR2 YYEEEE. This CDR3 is CASTVGGTGLGNEQFF.

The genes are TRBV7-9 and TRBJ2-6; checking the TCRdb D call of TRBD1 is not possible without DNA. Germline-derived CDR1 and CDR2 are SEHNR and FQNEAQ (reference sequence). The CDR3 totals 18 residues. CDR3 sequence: CASSLGQGASSGANVLTF.